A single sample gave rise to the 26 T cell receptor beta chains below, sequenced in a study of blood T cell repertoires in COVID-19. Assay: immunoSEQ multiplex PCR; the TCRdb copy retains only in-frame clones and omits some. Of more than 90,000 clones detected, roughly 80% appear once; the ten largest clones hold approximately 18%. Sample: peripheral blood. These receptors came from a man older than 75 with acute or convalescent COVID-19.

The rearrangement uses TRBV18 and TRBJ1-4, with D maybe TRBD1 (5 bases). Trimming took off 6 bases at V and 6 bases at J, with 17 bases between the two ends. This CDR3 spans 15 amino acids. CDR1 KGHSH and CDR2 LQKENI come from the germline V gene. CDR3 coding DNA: TGTGCCAGCTCTCCCACGGCAGGACATGATGAAAAACTGTTTTTT. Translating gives CASSPTAGHDEKLFF.

The CDR3 loop is CAIGQGATYEQYF. The CDR3 nucleotides are TGTGCCATAGGACAGGGGGCCACCTACGAGCAGTACTTC. This chain joins TRBV7-9 and TRBJ2-7; 11 bases fit TRBD1. Losses at the gene ends were 10 bases for V and 2 bases for J; bases not matched to a gene: 4. Germline-derived CDR1 and CDR2 are SEHNR and FQNEAQ (reference sequence). The CDR3 sequence is 13 residues long.

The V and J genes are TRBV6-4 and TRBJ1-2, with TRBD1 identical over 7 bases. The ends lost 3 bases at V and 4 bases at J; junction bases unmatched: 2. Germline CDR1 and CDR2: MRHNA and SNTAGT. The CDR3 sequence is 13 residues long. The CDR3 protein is CASSEGTAYGYTF. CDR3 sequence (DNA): TGTGCCAGCAGTGAAGGGACAGCCTATGGCTACACCTTC.

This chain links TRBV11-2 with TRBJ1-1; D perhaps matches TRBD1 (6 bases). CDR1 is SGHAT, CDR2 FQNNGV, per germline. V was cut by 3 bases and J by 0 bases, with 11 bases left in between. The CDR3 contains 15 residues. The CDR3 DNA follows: TGTGCCAGCAGCTTCCAGGGGAAGTTGAACACTGAAGCTTTCTTT. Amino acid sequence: CASSFQGKLNTEAFF.

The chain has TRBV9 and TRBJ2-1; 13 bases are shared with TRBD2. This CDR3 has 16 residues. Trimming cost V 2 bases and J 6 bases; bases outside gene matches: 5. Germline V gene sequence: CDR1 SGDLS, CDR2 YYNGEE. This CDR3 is CASSVGTSGIGNEQFF. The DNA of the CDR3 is TGTGCCAGCAGCGTCGGGACTAGCGGGATAGGCAATGAGCAGTTCTTC.

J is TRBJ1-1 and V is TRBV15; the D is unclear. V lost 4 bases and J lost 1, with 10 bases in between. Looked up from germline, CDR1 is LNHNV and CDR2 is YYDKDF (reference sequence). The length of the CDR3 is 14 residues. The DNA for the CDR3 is TGTGCCACCAGCAAAGTGGAGGGGAACACTGAAGCTTTCTTT. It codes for CATSKVEGNTEAFF. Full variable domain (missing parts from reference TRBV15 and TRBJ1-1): DAMVIQNPRYQVTQFGKPVTLSCSQTLNHNVMYWYQQKSSQAPKLLFHYYDKDFNNEADTPDNFQSRRPNTSFCFLDIRSPGLGDTAMYLCATSKVEGNTEAFFGQGTRLTVV.

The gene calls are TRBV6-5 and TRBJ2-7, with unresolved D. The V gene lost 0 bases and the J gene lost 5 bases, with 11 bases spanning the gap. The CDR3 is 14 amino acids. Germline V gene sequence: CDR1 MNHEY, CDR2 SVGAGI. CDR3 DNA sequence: TGTGCCAGCAGTTACTCTCCTGGGCCCCACGAGCAGTACTTC. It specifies CASSYSPGPHEQYF.

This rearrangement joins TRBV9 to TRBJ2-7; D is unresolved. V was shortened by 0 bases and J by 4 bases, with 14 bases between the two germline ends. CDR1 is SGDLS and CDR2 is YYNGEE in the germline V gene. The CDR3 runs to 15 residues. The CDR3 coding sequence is TGTGCCAGCAGCGTAGCTGAGTCCGCCATTTACGAGCAGTACTTC. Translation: CASSVAESAIYEQYF. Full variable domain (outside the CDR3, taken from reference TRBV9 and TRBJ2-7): DSGVTQTPKHLITATGQRVTLRCSPRSGDLSVYWYQQSLDQGLQFLIQYYNGEERAKGNILERFSAQQFPDLHSELNLSSLELGDSALYFCASSVAESAIYEQYFGPGTRLTVT.

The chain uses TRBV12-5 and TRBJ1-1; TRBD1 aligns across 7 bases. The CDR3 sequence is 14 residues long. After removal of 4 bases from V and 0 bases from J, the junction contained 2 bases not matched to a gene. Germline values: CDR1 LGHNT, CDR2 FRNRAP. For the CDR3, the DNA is TGTGCTAGTGGTTCGGGACAGTTGAACACTGAAGCTTTCTTT. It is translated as CASGSGQLNTEAFF.

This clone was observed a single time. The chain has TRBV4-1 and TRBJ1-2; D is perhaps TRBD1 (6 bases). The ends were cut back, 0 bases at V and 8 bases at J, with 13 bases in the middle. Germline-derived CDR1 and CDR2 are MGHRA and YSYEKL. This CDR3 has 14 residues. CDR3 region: CASSQENRVEGYTF. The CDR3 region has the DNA TGCGCCAGCAGCCAAGAAAACAGGGTGGAGGGCTACACCTTC.

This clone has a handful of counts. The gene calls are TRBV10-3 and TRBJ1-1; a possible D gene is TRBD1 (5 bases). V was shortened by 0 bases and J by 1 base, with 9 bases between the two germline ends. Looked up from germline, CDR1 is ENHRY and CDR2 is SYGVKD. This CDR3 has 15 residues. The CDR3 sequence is CAISESGAENTEAFF. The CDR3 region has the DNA TGTGCCATCAGTGAGTCTGGGGCGGAGAACACTGAAGCTTTCTTT.

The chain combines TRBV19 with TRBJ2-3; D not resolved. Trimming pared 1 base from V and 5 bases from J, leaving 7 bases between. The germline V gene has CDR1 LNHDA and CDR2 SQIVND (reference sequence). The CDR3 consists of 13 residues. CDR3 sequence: CASSIAEVDTQYF. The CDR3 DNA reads TGTGCCAGTAGTATAGCAGAGGTAGATACGCAGTATTTT.

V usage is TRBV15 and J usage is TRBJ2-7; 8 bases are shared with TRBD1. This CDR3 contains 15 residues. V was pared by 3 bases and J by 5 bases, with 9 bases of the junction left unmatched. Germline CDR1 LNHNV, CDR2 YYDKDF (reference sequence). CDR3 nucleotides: TGTGCCACCAGCAGGAAGACAGGGGCGACGAACGAGCAGTACTTC. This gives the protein CATSRKTGATNEQYF.

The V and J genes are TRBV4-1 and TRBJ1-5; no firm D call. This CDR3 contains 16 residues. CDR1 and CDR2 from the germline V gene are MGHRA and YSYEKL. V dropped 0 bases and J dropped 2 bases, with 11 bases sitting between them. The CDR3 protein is CASSQDSGNRNQPQHF. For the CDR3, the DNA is TGCGCCAGCAGCCAAGATTCCGGGAATCGCAATCAGCCCCAGCATTTT.

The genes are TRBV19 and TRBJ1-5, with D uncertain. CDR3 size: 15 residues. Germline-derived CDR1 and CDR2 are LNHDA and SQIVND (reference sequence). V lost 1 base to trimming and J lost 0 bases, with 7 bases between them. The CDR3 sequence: CASSIAVYSNQPQHF. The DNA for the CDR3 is TGTGCCAGTAGTATAGCAGTTTATAGCAATCAGCCCCAGCATTTT.

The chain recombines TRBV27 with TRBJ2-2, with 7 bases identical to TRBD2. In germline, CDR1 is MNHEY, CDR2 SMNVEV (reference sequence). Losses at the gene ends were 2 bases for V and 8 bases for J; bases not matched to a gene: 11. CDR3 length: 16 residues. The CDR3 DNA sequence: TGTGCCAGCAGTTTAGGCCGGACTAGTTTATCAGGGGAGCTGTTTTTT. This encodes CASSLGRTSLSGELFF.

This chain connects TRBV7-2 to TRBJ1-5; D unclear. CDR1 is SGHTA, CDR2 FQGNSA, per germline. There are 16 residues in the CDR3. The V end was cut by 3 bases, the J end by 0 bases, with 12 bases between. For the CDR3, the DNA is TGTGCCAGCAGCTTCGGGGATCCCGATAGCAATCAGCCCCAGCATTTT. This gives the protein CASSFGDPDSNQPQHF.

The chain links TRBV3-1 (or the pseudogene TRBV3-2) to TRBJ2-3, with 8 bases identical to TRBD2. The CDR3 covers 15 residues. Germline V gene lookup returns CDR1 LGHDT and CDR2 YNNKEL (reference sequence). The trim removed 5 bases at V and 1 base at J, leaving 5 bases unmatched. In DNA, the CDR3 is TGTGCCAGCAGCAAGGGGCGGGGGGGCACAGATACGCAGTATTTT. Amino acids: CASSKGRGGTDTQYF.

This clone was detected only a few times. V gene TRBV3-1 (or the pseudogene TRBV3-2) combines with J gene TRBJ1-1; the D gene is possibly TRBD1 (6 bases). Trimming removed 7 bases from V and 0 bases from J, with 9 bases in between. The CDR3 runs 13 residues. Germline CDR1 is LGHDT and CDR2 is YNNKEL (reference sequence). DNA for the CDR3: TGTGCCAGCAAGGGACACCTGAACACTGAAGCTTTCTTT. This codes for CASKGHLNTEAFF.

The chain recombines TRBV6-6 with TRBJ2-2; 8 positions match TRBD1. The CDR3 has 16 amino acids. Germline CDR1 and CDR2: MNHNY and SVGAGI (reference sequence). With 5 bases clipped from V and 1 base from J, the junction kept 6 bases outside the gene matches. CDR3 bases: TGTGCCAGCAGTCCATACGACAGGGGGAACACCGGGGAGCTGTTTTTT. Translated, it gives CASSPYDRGNTGELFF.

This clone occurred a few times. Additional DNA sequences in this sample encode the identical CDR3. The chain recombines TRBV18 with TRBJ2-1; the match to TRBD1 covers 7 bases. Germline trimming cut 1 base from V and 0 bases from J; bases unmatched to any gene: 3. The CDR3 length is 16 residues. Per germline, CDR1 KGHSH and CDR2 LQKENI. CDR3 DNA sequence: TGTGCCAGCTCACCACAGGCAGGGGGCTCCTACAATGAGCAGTTCTTC. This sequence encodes CASSPQAGGSYNEQFF.

In DNA, the CDR3 is TGTGCCAGCAGTCAACCGGGACAGGGGGCAAAAGAGCAGTTCTTC. Its translation: CASSQPGQGAKEQFF. V is TRBV6-5 and J is TRBJ2-1, with TRBD1 identical over 12 bases. The germline gives CDR1 MNHEY, CDR2 SVGAGI. The CDR3 extends over 15 amino acids. With V trimmed by 5 bases and J by 10 bases, 9 bases remained unmatched.

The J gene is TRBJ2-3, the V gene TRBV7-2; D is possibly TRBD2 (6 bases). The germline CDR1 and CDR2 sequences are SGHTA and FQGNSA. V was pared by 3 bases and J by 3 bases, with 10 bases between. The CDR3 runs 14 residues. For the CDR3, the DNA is TGTGCCAGCAGCTTGGCGGGATTGACAGATACGCAGTATTTT. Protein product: CASSLAGLTDTQYF.

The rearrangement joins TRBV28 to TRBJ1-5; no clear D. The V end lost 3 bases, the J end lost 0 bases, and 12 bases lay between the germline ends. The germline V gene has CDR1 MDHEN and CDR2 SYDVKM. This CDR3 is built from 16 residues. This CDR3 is CASSFNPGLSNQPQHF. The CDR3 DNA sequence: TGTGCCAGCAGTTTTAACCCAGGTCTTAGCAATCAGCCCCAGCATTTT.

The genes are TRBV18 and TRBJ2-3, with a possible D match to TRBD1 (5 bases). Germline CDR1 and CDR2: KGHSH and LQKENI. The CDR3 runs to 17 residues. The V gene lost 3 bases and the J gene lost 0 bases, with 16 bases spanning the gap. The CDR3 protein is CASSPLTGGPSTDTQYF. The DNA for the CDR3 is TGTGCCAGCTCACCCCTTACAGGCGGCCCTAGCACAGATACGCAGTATTTT.

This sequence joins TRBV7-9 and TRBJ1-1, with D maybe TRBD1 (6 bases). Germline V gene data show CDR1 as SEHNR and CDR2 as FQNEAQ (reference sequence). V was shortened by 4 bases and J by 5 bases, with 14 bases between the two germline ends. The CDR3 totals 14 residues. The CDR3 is CASSSRGRGTEAFF. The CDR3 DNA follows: TGTGCCAGCAGCTCCCGGGGGAGGGGGACTGAAGCTTTCTTT.